The 8 T cell receptor beta chains listed next were all sequenced from one sample in a study of T cells in Graves' hyperthyroidism and ophthalmopathy. TCR beta CDR3 regions were amplified from RNA transcripts. HTBI primers were the set used in a first-round RT-PCR of the TCR CDR3. MiXCR, run by TCRdb on the multiplex PCR reads, gives a single entry per CDR3 protein. The data show some 650,000 distinct CDR3 sequences, about a sixth seen once. Sequencing input: blood. Every receptor here comes from a woman between 40 and 55 years old with Graves' ophthalmopathy.

In this sample, this clonotype turned up a few times. The chain has TRBV5-1 and TRBJ2-2; TRBD2 aligns across 13 bases. Germline CDR1 SGHRS, CDR2 YFSETQ. Trimming at V came to 6 bases and at J to 2 bases, leaving 4 bases not matched to a gene. The CDR3 length is 16 residues. CDR3 region: CASIGLAGANTGELFF. The CDR3 coding sequence is TGCGCCAGCATCGGACTAGCGGGGGCAAACACCGGGGAGCTGTTTTTT.

This clonotype has only a few counts. V is TRBV7-6 and J is TRBJ2-2, with 10 positions matching TRBD2. This CDR3 has 18 residues. Germline V gives CDR1 SGHVS, CDR2 FNYEAQ. Unmatched junction bases numbered 12, after V lost 5 bases and J lost 3 bases. CDR3 bases: TGTGCCAGCAGCCCGGGGGCTAGCGGGAGTATAGACACCGGGGAGCTGTTTTTT. Translating gives CASSPGASGSIDTGELFF. Looking up the rest from reference TRBV7-6 and TRBJ2-2 gives the full variable domain: GAGVSQSPRYKVTKRGQDVALRCDPISGHVSLYWYRQALGQGPEFLTYFNYEAQQDKSGLPNDRFSAERPEGSISTLTIQRTEQRDSAMYRCASSPGASGSIDTGELFFGEGSRLTVL.

This clonotype showed up many times. The gene calls are TRBV5-6 and TRBJ2-7; D not certain. The V end was cut by 1 base, the J end by 4 bases, with 18 bases between. This CDR3 comprises 16 residues. Germline CDR1 and CDR2: SGHDT and YYEEEE. The CDR3 spells CASSLKSQPATYEQYF. DNA for the CDR3: TGTGCCAGCAGCTTGAAGTCCCAACCCGCTACATACGAGCAGTACTTC. Using reference TRBV5-6 and TRBJ2-7 for the parts outside the CDR3, the full variable domain is DAGVTQSPTHLIKTRGQQVTLRCSPKSGHDTVSWYQQALGQGPQFIFQYYEEEERQRGNFPDRFSGHQFPNYSSELNVNALLLGDSALYLCASSLKSQPATYEQYFGPGTRLTVT.

This clonotype was detected many times. The rearrangement links TRBV30 to TRBJ1-1; D is ambiguous. This CDR3 spans 14 amino acids. Germline CDR1 reads GTSNPN; CDR2 reads SVGIG (reference sequence). V was shortened by 3 bases and J by 1 base, with 12 bases between the two germline ends. The CDR3 sequence is CAWSPKGGNTEAFF. For the CDR3, the DNA is TGTGCCTGGAGCCCAAAAGGAGGGAACACTGAAGCTTTCTTT.

Here the CDR3 DNA reads TGCAGCGTTGCCACACTTGGGAATGAGCAGTTCTTC. Encoded protein: CSVATLGNEQFF. The chain joins TRBV29-1 to TRBJ2-1; no clear D. The CDR3 totals 12 residues. CDR1 SQVTM and CDR2 ANQGSEA come from the germline V gene. The ends were cut back, 4 bases at V and 7 bases at J, with 11 bases in the middle.

This clonotype was observed at least ten times. The V gene is TRBV11-2, the J gene TRBJ1-5; D is possibly TRBD1 (6 bases). The CDR3 contains 15 residues. The V end lost 1 base, the J end lost 1 base, and 8 bases lay between the germline ends. Germline CDR1 is SGHAT and CDR2 is FQNNGV. The CDR3 region has the DNA TGTGCCAGCAGCTTAGGGGGGGCGAGCAATCAGCCCCAGCATTTT. Amino acids: CASSLGGASNQPQHF.

This clonotype was detected only once. The genes are TRBV20-1 and TRBJ2-5, with a tentative D call TRBD1 (5 bases). The CDR3 covers 14 residues. Trimming removed 3 bases from V and 4 bases from J, with 15 bases in between. From germline, CDR1 is DFQATT and CDR2 SNEGSKA (reference sequence). The CDR3 DNA follows: TGCAGTGCTAGCCAGGGCGGCCTAAGAGAGACCCAGTACTTC. Translating gives CSASQGGLRETQYF.

This clonotype was seen only a few times. The chain is built from TRBV7-8 and TRBJ2-5, with TRBD2 as a possible D gene (8 bases). From germline, CDR1 is SGHVS and CDR2 FQNEAQ. The CDR3 consists of 18 residues. Trimming took 2 bases from V and 4 from J, leaving 23 bases between them. The CDR3 bases are TGTGCCAGCAGCTTATTTAGCGGGACCGACAGGGCCCGAGAGACCCAGTACTTC. It codes for CASSLFSGTDRARETQYF.